This T cell receptor (beta chain) is drawn from a study of T-cell reconstitution after alpha-beta-depleted transplantation in children (dated by TCRdb to about 2016). Context from the whole study: T-cell immune reconstitution after TCRalphabeta/CD19-depleted allogeneic hematopoietic cell transplantation in children was quantitatively tracked in the study by means of TCR repertoire profiling.

The sample's treatment or condition label is to be understood as: allogeneic hematopoietic cell transplantation with graft depleted of TCRalphabeta T cells and CD19 B cells. The transplant recipients were children given TCRalphabeta/CD19-depleted allogeneic hematopoietic cell grafts. Germline trimming: 3 bases from V, 3 bases from J; junction bases outside gene matches: 6. As encoded in the germline V gene (reference sequence), CDR1 is LNHNV while CDR2 is YYDKDF. Reading from cysteine to phenylalanine, the CDR3 counts 16 amino acids. The read is trimmed to its CDR3 DNA, 48 bases read in frame from base 1. What the work shows at the level of the full study, not this receptor alone: In some patients, high TCRbeta diversity at day 60 was attributed to recipient T cells and intrathymic progenitors that had survived conditioning. Hyperexpanded clone frequencies declined over subsequent months; after one year, T-cell counts and TCRbeta diversity were mostly attributed to newly produced T cells. About two months after transplant, the apparently early recovery of alphabetaT-cell counts reportedly depended on just several hundred clones that had expanded rapidly and came from non-depleted graft cells.

This clonotype was seen a few times. Its target antigen remains unknown. Per-base qualities were not stored, and no clone one base away is much larger. The library was generated by PCR. Sequencing instrument: Illumina HiSeq 2500. TCR library preparation used molecular barcoding, with unique molecular identifiers applied to normalize quantification of the TCRbeta repertoire. Using fastp trimming at Q25 and MiXCR clonotype assembly, TCRdb reanalyzed the public sequencing data and kept in-frame beta chains. For every CDR3 protein sequence, its rows merge into one entry that carries the most common genes and DNA. This sample lists hundreds of thousands of distinct CDR3 sequences; around 13% were detected once. Of the sample, 0.79% falls within the top ten clones.

The source of this sequence is a girl aged 2-10 years with congenital amegakaryocytic thrombocytopenia, due to receive a stem cell transplant. The sequencing used PBMCs, collected before TCRalphabeta/CD19-depleted stem cell transplant. The chain couples TRBV15 to TRBJ2-7; the junction holds 12 bases that match TRBD2. The CDR3: CATSSTTSGRIYEQYF. The nucleotides are TGTGCCACCAGCAGCACGACTAGCGGGAGAATCTACGAGCAGTACTTC.